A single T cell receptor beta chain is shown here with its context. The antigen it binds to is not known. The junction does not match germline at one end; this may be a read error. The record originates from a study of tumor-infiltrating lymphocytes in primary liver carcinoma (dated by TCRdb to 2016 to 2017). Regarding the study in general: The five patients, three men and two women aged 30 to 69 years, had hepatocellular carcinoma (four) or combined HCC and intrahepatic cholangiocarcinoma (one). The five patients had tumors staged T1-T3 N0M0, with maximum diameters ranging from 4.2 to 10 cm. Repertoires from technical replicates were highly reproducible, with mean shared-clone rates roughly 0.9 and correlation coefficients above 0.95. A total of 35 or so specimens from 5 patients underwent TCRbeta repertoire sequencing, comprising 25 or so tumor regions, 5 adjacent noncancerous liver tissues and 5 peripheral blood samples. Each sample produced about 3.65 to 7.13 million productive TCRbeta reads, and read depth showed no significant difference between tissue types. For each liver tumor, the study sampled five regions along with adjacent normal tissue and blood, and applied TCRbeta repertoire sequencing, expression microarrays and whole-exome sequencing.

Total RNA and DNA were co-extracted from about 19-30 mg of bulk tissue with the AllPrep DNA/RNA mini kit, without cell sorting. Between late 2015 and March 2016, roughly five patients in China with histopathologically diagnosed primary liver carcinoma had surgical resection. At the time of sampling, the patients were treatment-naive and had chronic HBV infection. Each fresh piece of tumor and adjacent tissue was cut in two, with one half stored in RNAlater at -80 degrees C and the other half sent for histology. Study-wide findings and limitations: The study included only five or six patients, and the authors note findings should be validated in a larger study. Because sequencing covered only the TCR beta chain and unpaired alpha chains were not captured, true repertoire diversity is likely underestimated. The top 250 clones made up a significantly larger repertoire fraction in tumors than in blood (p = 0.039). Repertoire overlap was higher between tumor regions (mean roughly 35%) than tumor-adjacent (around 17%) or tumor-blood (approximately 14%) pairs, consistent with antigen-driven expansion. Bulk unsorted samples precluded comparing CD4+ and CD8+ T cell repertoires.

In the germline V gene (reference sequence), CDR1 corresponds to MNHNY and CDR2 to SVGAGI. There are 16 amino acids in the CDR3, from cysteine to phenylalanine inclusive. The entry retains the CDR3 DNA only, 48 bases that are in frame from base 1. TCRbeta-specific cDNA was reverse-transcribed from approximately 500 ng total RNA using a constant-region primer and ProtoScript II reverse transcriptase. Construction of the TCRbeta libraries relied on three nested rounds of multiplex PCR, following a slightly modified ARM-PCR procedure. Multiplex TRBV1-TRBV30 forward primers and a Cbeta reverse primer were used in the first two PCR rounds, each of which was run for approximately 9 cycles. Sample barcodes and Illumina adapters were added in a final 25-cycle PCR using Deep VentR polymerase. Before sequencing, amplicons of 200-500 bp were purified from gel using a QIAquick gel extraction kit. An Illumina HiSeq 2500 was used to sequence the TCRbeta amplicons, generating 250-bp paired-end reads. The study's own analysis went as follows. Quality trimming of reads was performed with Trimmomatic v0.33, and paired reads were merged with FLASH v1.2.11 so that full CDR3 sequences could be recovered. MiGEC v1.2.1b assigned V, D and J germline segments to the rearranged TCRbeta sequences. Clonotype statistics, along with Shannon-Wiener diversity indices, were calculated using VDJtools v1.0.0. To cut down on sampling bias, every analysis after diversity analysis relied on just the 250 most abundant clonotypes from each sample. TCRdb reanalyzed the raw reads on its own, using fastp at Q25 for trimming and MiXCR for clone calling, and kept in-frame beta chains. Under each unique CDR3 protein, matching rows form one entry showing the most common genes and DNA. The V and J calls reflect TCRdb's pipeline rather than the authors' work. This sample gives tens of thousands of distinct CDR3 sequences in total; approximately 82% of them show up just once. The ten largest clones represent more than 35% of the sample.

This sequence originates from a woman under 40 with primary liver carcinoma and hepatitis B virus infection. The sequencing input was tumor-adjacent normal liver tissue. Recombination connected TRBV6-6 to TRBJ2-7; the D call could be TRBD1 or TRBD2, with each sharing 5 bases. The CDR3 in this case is CASSSTGTAVNYEEYF. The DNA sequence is TGCGCCAGTAGTAGCACCGGGACCGCGGTCAACTACGAGGAGTACTTC.